These 21 T cell receptor beta chains were sequenced from one sample in a study of cytomegalovirus exposure and HLA in healthy donors. Researchers ran the PCR with 60 Vbeta and 13 Jbeta primers. TCRdb's copy holds only in-frame clones and misses some; the assay was immunoSEQ multiplex PCR. The table lists around 140,000 clones, 75% to 80% of them singletons. The source material was PBMCs. These TCRs come from a woman aged 40-49 years in good health and CMV-seropositive.

This clone was detected only a few times. This sequence joins TRBV6-5 and TRBJ2-2; no reliable D call. CDR1 and CDR2 (germline): MNHEY, SVGAGI. CDR3 length: 14 residues. V lost 7 bases to trimming and J lost 3 bases, with 12 bases between them. The CDR3 loop reads CASTVRPHTGELFF. CDR3 nucleotides: TGTGCCAGCACGGTCAGGCCCCACACCGGGGAGCTGTTTTTT.

The chain employs TRBV2 and TRBJ2-7; TRBD2 matches at 13 bases. J was trimmed by 4 bases and V by 7 bases; bases with no gene match: 4. CDR1 and CDR2 (germline): SNHLY, FYNNEI. The CDR3 covers 14 residues. Here the CDR3 DNA reads TGTGCCAGCATATGGACTAGCGGGAGTTACGAGCAGTACTTC. Amino acids: CASIWTSGSYEQYF.

The CDR3 protein is CASSLSTTANTGELFF. DNA for the CDR3: TGTGCCAGCAGTTTATCTACGACAGCGAACACCGGGGAGCTGTTTTTT. The rearrangement joins TRBV27 to TRBJ2-2; D possibly corresponds to TRBD1 (5 bases). The CDR3 is 16 amino acids. Germline CDR1 is MNHEY and CDR2 is SMNVEV (reference sequence). The V and J ends lost 0 bases and 0 bases respectively, with 8 bases between them.

The gene calls are TRBV5-1 and TRBJ2-5; TRBD1 matches at 11 bases. Unmatched junction bases numbered 15, after V lost 4 bases and J lost 4 bases. The CDR3 sequence is 18 residues long. From germline, CDR1 is SGHRS and CDR2 YFSETQ. CDR3 DNA sequence: TGCGCCAGCAGCCAACAACCCACCGGGACAGGGGGGCCAGAGACCCAGTACTTC. Amino acids: CASSQQPTGTGGPETQYF.

Only one count was recorded for this clone. The chain employs TRBV7-8 and TRBJ2-5, with 7 bases that match TRBD1. The CDR3 is 15 amino acids. V shed 0 bases and J 2 bases; nucleotides not matched to a gene: 3. Looked up from germline, CDR1 is SGHVS and CDR2 is FQNEAQ. The chain's CDR3 is CASSLAVGQQETQYF. The CDR3 coding sequence is TGTGCCAGCAGCTTAGCAGTGGGACAGCAAGAGACCCAGTACTTC.

The rearrangement uses TRBV6-5 and TRBJ2-2, with TRBD1 matching over 7 bases. J lost 0 bases, V lost 6 bases, and 4 bases had no gene match. Germline lookup yields CDR1 MNHEY and CDR2 SVGAGI. The CDR3 is made up of 15 amino acids. The CDR3 protein is CASRGQYTNTGELFF. Here the CDR3 DNA reads TGTGCCAGCAGGGGACAGTATACGAACACCGGGGAGCTGTTTTTT.

The chain couples TRBV19 to TRBJ1-5; D is possibly TRBD1 (5 bases). Germline CDR1 is LNHDA and CDR2 is SQIVND (reference sequence). The CDR3 covers 15 residues. The V and J ends lost 0 bases and 2 bases respectively, with 8 bases between them. CDR3 protein: CASSIDWGGNQPQHF. The CDR3 coding sequence is TGTGCCAGTAGTATAGACTGGGGGGGCAATCAGCCCCAGCATTTT.

J is TRBJ2-7 and V is TRBV28, with 10 nucleotides matching TRBD1. The CDR3 spans 15 residues. Germline V lookup: CDR1 MDHEN, CDR2 SYDVKM. V lost 6 bases to trimming and J lost 4 bases; unmatched junction nucleotides: 9. The CDR3 protein is CASRSTGGSGYEQYF. DNA for the CDR3: TGTGCCAGCAGGTCGACAGGGGGCAGTGGGTACGAGCAGTACTTC.

This chain connects TRBV27 to TRBJ2-7, with no clear D. The germline CDR1 and CDR2 sequences are MNHEY and SMNVEV (reference sequence). Trimming took off 0 bases at V and 4 bases at J, with 10 bases between the two ends. CDR3 length: 14 residues. The CDR3 loop reads CASSLSSALYEQYF. The CDR3 DNA is TGTGCCAGCAGTTTATCGAGCGCCTTATACGAGCAGTACTTC.

This clone was seen a few times. The chain combines TRBV7-3 with TRBJ1-5; 9 positions match TRBD1. Germline CDR1 and CDR2: SGHTA and FQGTGA. V lost 7 bases to trimming and J lost 0 bases; unmatched junction nucleotides: 10. The CDR3 sequence is 17 residues long. CDR3 residues: CASINGTGTNSNQPQHF. CDR3 coding DNA: TGTGCCAGCATTAACGGGACAGGGACGAATAGCAATCAGCCCCAGCATTTT.

This rearrangement joins TRBV7-3 to TRBJ2-2; weak D call: TRBD2 (6 bases). V was shortened by 1 base and J by 2 bases, with 8 bases between the two germline ends. The CDR3 extends over 15 amino acids. Germline V gene lookup returns CDR1 SGHTA and CDR2 FQGTGA. CDR3 amino acids: CASSLMGGNTGELFF. CDR3 nucleotide sequence: TGTGCCAGCAGCTTAATGGGAGGTAACACCGGGGAGCTGTTTTTT.

This clone has more than one count but fewer than ten. V usage is TRBV29-1 and J usage is TRBJ1-4, with TRBD1 identical over 9 bases. The CDR3 has 15 amino acids. V shed 7 bases, J shed 7 bases, and the junction held 13 bases outside the gene matches. CDR1 is SQVTM and CDR2 is ANQGSEA in the germline V gene. The CDR3: CSAGTPQGAGEKLFF. The CDR3 DNA reads TGCAGCGCCGGAACGCCACAGGGGGCGGGTGAAAAACTGTTTTTT.

This clone is categorized as medium-sized. The chain links TRBV10-3 to TRBJ2-1; D is perhaps TRBD2 (6 bases). This CDR3 has 18 amino acids. Germline-derived CDR1 and CDR2 are ENHRY and SYGVKD. V shed 3 bases and J shed 3 bases, with 21 bases lying between them. CDR3 sequence reads: CAISDLSLVGGDYNEQFF. In DNA, the CDR3 is TGTGCCATCAGTGACCTATCCCTCGTGGGAGGCGACTACAATGAGCAGTTCTTC.

CDR3 residues: CASRGAEGAGANVLTF. Written as DNA, the CDR3 is TGTGCCAGCAGGGGGGCCGAGGGGGCTGGGGCCAACGTCCTGACTTTC. The chain is built from TRBV7-9 and TRBJ2-6; the D gene is possibly TRBD1 (6 bases). CDR3 length: 16 amino acids. CDR1 SEHNR and CDR2 FQNEAQ come from the germline V gene (reference sequence). The V gene lost 6 bases and the J gene lost 2 bases, with 14 bases spanning the gap.

CDR3 bases: TGTGCCAGCACCGAGCGAGCGGGAGCAGGGTACGAGCAGTACTTC. Amino acid sequence: CASTERAGAGYEQYF. This chain connects TRBV25-1 to TRBJ2-7; the match to TRBD2 covers 8 bases. The ends lost 7 bases at V and 4 bases at J; junction bases unmatched: 12. Germline values: CDR1 MGHDK, CDR2 SYGVNS. The CDR3 contains 15 residues.

V gene TRBV11-2 combines with J gene TRBJ2-1; D not certain. The V gene lost 0 bases and the J gene lost 8 bases, with 11 bases spanning the gap. Germline V gene sequence: CDR1 SGHAT, CDR2 FQNNGV. The CDR3 sequence is 14 residues long. The CDR3 DNA reads as TGTGCCAGCAGCTTAGATGTAAGATCGGATGAGCAGTTCTTC. It specifies CASSLDVRSDEQFF.

This sequence joins TRBV5-8 and TRBJ2-6, with 7 nucleotides matching TRBD2. Losses at the gene ends were 5 bases for V and 0 bases for J; bases not matched to a gene: 2. The germline gives CDR1 SGHTS, CDR2 YDEGEE. This CDR3 is 15 amino acids long. CDR3 coding DNA: TGTGCCAGCAGGGCGGGAGCCTCTGGGGCCAACGTCCTGACTTTC. Protein product: CASRAGASGANVLTF.

V gene TRBV6-1 combines with J gene TRBJ2-7, with 10 positions matching TRBD2. This CDR3 is 19 amino acids long. Germline V gene data show CDR1 as MNHNS and CDR2 as SASEGT. The V segment lost 2 bases and the J segment 8 bases; nucleotides outside the gene matches: 21. The CDR3 is CASSESHFSGRSRPRKQYF. The CDR3 DNA reads TGTGCCAGCAGTGAAAGTCATTTTAGCGGGAGGTCACGGCCTAGGAAGCAGTACTTC.

V gene TRBV5-1 combines with J gene TRBJ1-3, with 9 bases identical to TRBD1. The germline V gene encodes CDR1 SGHRS and CDR2 YFSETQ. Trimming cost V 2 bases and J 0 bases; bases outside gene matches: 3. The CDR3 is 16 residues long. CDR3 amino acids: CASSFGTGSSGNTIYF. In DNA form, the CDR3 reads TGCGCCAGCAGCTTTGGGACAGGGAGCTCTGGAAACACCATATATTTT.

The CDR3 loop reads CASSYRGSGYEQYF. As DNA, the CDR3 is TGTGCCAGCAGTTACAGAGGGAGCGGCTACGAGCAGTACTTC. This rearrangement joins TRBV6-5 to TRBJ2-7; TRBD2 might be the D (5 bases). The CDR3 contains 14 residues. V dropped 2 bases and J dropped 3 bases, with 11 bases sitting between them. Per the germline V gene, CDR1 is MNHEY and CDR2 is SVGAGI.

This rearrangement joins TRBV6-1 to TRBJ2-5; 8 bases align to TRBD2. The CDR3 consists of 15 residues. The germline V gene encodes CDR1 MNHNS and CDR2 SASEGT. V shed 2 bases and J 3 bases; nucleotides not matched to a gene: 5. This chain's CDR3 is CASSETTSGKETQYF. CDR3 nucleotide sequence: TGTGCCAGCAGTGAAACAACTAGCGGAAAAGAGACCCAGTACTTC.